These 11 T cell receptor beta chains came from one sample sequenced in a study of response to subunit inactivated influenza vaccine. TCRdb re-called the RT-PCR reads with MiXCR, one entry per CDR3 protein. The table lists fewer than 800,000 distinct CDR3 sequences, 15% to 19% of them singletons. The sequencing here drew on PBMCs from blood, taken about 11 days after vaccination. The receptors derive from a middle-aged man who received an inactivated influenza vaccine.

The rearrangement joins TRBV12-3 or TRBV12-4 to TRBJ2-7; no clear D gene. The CDR3 is 14 residues long. Trimming pared 3 bases from V and 0 bases from J, leaving 9 bases between. CDR3 sequence reads: CASSLRRDSYEQYF. In DNA form, the CDR3 reads TGTGCCAGCAGTTTGAGAAGGGACTCCTACGAGCAGTACTTC.

The CDR3 nucleotides read TGCAGCGTGAGGGACTCTGGGGCCAACGTCCTGACTTTC. It is translated as CSVRDSGANVLTF. The chain couples TRBV29-1 to TRBJ2-6, with a possible D match to TRBD2 (5 bases). Germline CDR1 reads SQVTM; CDR2 reads ANQGSEA. Trimming took off 6 bases at V and 0 bases at J, with 6 bases between the two ends. CDR3 length: 13 amino acids. Combining the CDR3 with reference TRBV29-1 and TRBJ2-6 gives the whole variable domain SAVISQKPSRDICQRGTSLTIQCQVDSQVTMMFWYRQQPGQSLTLIATANQGSEATYESGFVIDKFPISRPNLTFSTLTVSNMSPEDSSIYLCSVRDSGANVLTFGAGSRLTVL.

The CDR3 DNA reads as TGTGCCAGCACCTCGGGACTTCTAGCCAAAAACATTCAGTACTTC. It encodes CASTSGLLAKNIQYF. The chain recombines TRBV6-1 with TRBJ2-4, with a weak D call TRBD2 (6 bases). CDR1 and CDR2 from the germline V gene are MNHNS and SASEGT. V gave up 7 bases and J gave up 0 bases, with 13 bases separating them. This CDR3 spans 15 amino acids.

This clonotype was recorded a few times. One end of the junction varies from germline; a read error may be responsible. The V gene is TRBV18, the J gene TRBJ1-2, with 7 bases that match TRBD1. CDR3 size: 15 residues. Germline V gives CDR1 KGHSH, CDR2 LQKENI. The DNA for the CDR3 is TGTGCCAGCTCACTACGAGACAGGGCTAACGATGGCTACACCTTC. Protein product: CASSLRDRANDGYTF. Combining the CDR3 with reference TRBV18 and TRBJ1-2 gives the whole variable domain NAGVMQNPRHLVRRRGQEARLRCSPMKGHSHVYWYRQLPEEGLKFMVYLQKENIIDESGMPKERFSAEFPKEGPSILRIQQVVRGDSAAYFCASSLRDRANDGYTFGSGTRLTVV.

Only a few counts were recorded for this clonotype. The chain combines TRBV20-1 with TRBJ2-3; TRBD2 matches at 11 bases. CDR1 DFQATT and CDR2 SNEGSKA come from the germline V gene (reference sequence). Losses at the gene ends were 2 bases for V and 4 bases for J; bases not matched to a gene: 5. There are 15 residues in the CDR3. Here the CDR3 reads CSARSQGLAADTQYF. The CDR3 coding sequence is TGCAGTGCTAGAAGCCAGGGACTAGCGGCAGATACGCAGTATTTT.

V is TRBV2 and J is TRBJ2-7; D not resolved. CDR3 size: 14 residues. Germline assignment: CDR1 SNHLY and CDR2 FYNNEI. V was cut by 3 bases and J by 3 bases, with 12 bases left in between. CDR3 bases: TGTGCCAGCAGTGACCCGCCGATCAGCTACGAGCAGTACTTC. Translating it yields CASSDPPISYEQYF.

The chain is built from TRBV24-1 and TRBJ2-3, with D unclear. The V gene lost 3 bases and the J gene lost 0 bases, with 12 bases spanning the gap. The CDR3 is 16 residues long. Germline loops: CDR1 KGHDR, CDR2 SFDVKD. The CDR3 DNA reads as TGTGCCACCAGTGATCCTAGAGCAGTAAGCACAGATACGCAGTATTTT. This encodes CATSDPRAVSTDTQYF.

This clonotype turned up a few times. The chain employs TRBV6-1 and TRBJ2-1; D unclear. The ends were cut back, 6 bases at V and 7 bases at J, with 13 bases in the middle. CDR1 is MNHNS and CDR2 is SASEGT in the germline V gene. This CDR3 comprises 13 residues. CDR3 in DNA: TGTGCCAGCAGGCACGAAGGGTGGAATGAGCAGTTCTTC. This gives the protein CASRHEGWNEQFF.

The V call is TRBV29-1, the J call TRBJ1-4; D is unresolved. Trimming left V 6 bases short and J 5 bases short, with 19 bases between. The CDR3 is 15 residues long. The germline V gene encodes CDR1 SQVTM and CDR2 ANQGSEA. The CDR3 sequence: CSVAWTGPPNEKLFF. The CDR3 nucleotides are TGCAGCGTGGCCTGGACCGGGCCTCCGAATGAAAAACTGTTTTTT.

The gene calls are TRBV20-1 and TRBJ2-5, with D possibly being TRBD1 (6 bases). V was trimmed by 5 bases and J by 2 bases, leaving 27 bases between them. Germline-derived CDR1 and CDR2 are DFQATT and SNEGSKA (reference sequence). This CDR3 is 18 amino acids long. The CDR3 is CSADRHGGSEWGQETQYF. CDR3 nucleotide sequence: TGCAGTGCTGACCGCCATGGGGGCAGTGAATGGGGTCAAGAGACCCAGTACTTC.

This clonotype was counted only a few times. The chain combines TRBV7-2 with TRBJ1-1; 8 positions match TRBD1. This CDR3 region has 15 residues. Germline V gives CDR1 SGHTA, CDR2 FQGNSA. V lost 4 bases and J lost 5; bases outside the gene matches: 9. The CDR3: CASSSRGRKVTEAFF. For the CDR3, the DNA is TGTGCCAGCAGCTCCAGGGGGCGGAAGGTGACTGAAGCTTTCTTT. Combining the CDR3 with reference TRBV7-2 and TRBJ1-1 gives the whole variable domain GAGVSQSPSNKVTEKGKDVELRCDPISGHTALYWYRQSLGQGLEFLIYFQGNSAPDKSGLPSDRFSAERTGGSVSTLTIQRTQQEDSAVYLCASSSRGRKVTEAFFGQGTRLTVV.